These T cell receptor beta chains were read from a single sample in a study of blood T cell repertoires in COVID-19. Here immunoSEQ multiplex PCR was the method, and the copy in TCRdb shows in-frame clones only, minus some. The sample has around 220,000 clones, approximately 90% seen once; the top ten hold roughly 4.5%. Input material: peripheral blood. Source of these receptors: a man in his forties or fifties with acute or convalescent COVID-19. The CDR3 runs from the conserved cysteine through the conserved F or W.

v_call,j_call,cdr3_aa
TRBV10-1,TRBJ2-5,CASSGASEETQYF
TRBV7-6,TRBJ2-7,CASSSVPGQGMIHEQYF
TRBV9,TRBJ1-4,CASSRTQVPTNEKLFF
TRBV6-6,TRBJ1-1,CASSYDTMNTEAFF
TRBV6-6,TRBJ2-1,CASSSPRGQNNEQFF
TRBV5-6,TRBJ2-5,CASSGRGRQQETQYF
TRBV18,TRBJ1-2,CASSLRDSHYGYTF
TRBV7-2,TRBJ2-1,CASSFRTSGGAVLDEQFF
TRBV9,TRBJ2-7,CASSVGAGGLYEQYF
TRBV6-5,TRBJ1-1,CASSYGGLRNTEAFF
TRBV6-6,TRBJ2-5,CASSTPAGGVGETQYF
TRBV5-1,TRBJ2-6,CASSLEADRSGANVLTF
TRBV19,TRBJ1-5,CASSTGQGMGFAQPQHF
TRBV5-1,TRBJ1-1,CASSLSGTYDRWTEAFF
TRBV2,TRBJ2-2,CARGTGGNTGELFF
TRBV4-1,TRBJ1-5,CASSQDFIANQPQHF
TRBV12-3/TRBV12-4,TRBJ2-5,CASSPASGTQYF